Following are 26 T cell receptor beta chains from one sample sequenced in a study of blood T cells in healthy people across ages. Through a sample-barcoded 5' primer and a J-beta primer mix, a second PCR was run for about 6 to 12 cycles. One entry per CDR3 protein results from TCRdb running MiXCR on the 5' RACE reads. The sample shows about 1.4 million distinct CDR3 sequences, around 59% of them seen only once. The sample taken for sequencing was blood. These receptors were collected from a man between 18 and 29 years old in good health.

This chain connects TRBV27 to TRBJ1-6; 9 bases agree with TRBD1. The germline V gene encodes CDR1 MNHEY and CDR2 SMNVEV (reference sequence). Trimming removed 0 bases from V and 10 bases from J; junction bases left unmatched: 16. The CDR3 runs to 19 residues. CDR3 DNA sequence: TGTGCCAGCAGTTTATCTACCGGGACAGGGTGGCGAGTAGGGTCACCCCTCCACTTT. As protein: CASSLSTGTGWRVGSPLHF.

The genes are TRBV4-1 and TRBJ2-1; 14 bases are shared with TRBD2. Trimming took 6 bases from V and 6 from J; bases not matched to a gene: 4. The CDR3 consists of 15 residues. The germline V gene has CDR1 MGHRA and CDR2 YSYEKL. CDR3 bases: TGCGCCAGCAGTCAGACTAGCGGGAGGGTCAATGAGCAGTTCTTC. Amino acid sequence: CASSQTSGRVNEQFF.

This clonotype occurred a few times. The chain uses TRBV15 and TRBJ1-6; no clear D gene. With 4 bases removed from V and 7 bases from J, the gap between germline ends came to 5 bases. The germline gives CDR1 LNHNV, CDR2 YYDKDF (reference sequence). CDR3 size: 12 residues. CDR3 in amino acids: CATSKENSPLHF. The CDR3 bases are TGTGCCACCAGCAAAGAAAATTCACCCCTCCACTTT. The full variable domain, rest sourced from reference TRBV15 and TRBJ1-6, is DAMVIQNPRYQVTQFGKPVTLSCSQTLNHNVMYWYQQKSSQAPKLLFHYYDKDFNNEADTPDNFQSRRPNTSFCFLDIRSPGLGDTAMYLCATSKENSPLHFGNGTRLTVT.

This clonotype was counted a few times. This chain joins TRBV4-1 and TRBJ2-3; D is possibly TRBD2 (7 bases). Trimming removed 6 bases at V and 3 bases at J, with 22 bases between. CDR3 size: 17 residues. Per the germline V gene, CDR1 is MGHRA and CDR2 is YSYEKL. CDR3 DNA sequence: TGCGCCAGCAGTCCAATTACGACAGGACTAGGGACAGATACGCAGTATTTT. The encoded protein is CASSPITTGLGTDTQYF.

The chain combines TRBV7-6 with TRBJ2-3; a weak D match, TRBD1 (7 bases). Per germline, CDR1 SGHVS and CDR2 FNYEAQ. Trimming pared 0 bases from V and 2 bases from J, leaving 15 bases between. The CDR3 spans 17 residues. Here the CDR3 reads CASSLAQGGEFTDTQYF. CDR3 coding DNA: TGTGCCAGCAGCTTAGCGCAGGGGGGAGAGTTCACAGATACGCAGTATTTT.

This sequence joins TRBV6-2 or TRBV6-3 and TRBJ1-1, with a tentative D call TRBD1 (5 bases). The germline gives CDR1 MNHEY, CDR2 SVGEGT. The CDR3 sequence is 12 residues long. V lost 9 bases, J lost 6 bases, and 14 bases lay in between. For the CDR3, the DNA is TGTGCCAGTGGAAGGGGAGGTGCTGAAGCTTTCTTT. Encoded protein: CASGRGGAEAFF.

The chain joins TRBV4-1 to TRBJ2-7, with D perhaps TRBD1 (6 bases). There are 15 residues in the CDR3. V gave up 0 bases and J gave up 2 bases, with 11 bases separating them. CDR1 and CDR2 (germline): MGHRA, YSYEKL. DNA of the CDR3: TGCGCCAGCAGCCAAGATCCCTCAGGGGCCTACGAGCAGTACTTC. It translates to CASSQDPSGAYEQYF.

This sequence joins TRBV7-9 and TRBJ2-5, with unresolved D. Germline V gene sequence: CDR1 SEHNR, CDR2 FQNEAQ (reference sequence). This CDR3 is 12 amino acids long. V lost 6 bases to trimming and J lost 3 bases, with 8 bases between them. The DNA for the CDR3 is TGTGCCAGCAGTCTGGCTAAAGAGACCCAGTACTTC. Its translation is CASSLAKETQYF.

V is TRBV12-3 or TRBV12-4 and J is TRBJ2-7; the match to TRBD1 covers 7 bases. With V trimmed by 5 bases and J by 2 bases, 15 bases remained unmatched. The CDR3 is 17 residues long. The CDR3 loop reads CASSLPGQTIRTYEQYF. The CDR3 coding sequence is TGTGCCAGCAGTCTTCCGGGACAGACGATAAGGACCTACGAGCAGTACTTC.

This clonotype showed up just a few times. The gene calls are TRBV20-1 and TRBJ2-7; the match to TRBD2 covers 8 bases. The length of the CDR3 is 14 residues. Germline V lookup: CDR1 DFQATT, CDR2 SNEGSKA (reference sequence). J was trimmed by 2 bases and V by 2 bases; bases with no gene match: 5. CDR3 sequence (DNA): TGCAGTGCTAGACCGGGAGGGCTAACCTACGAGCAGTACTTC. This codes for CSARPGGLTYEQYF.

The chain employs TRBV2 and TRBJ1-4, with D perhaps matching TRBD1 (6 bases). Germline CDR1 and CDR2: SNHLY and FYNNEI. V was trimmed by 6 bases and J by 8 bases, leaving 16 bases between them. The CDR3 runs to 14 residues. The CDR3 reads CASRDGTPGEKLFF. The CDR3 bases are TGTGCCAGCAGAGATGGGACACCGGGGGAAAAACTGTTTTTT.

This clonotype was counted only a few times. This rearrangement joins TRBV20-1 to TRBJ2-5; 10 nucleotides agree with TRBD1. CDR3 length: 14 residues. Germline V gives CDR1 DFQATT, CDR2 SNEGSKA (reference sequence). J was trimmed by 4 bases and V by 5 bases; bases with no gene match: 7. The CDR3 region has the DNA TGCAGTGCTTCCACGGGACAGGGGTTAGAGACCCAGTACTTC. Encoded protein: CSASTGQGLETQYF.

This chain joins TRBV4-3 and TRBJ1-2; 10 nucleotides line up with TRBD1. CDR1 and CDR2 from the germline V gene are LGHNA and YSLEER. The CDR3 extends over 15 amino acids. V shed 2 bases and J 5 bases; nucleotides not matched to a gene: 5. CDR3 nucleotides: TGCGCCAGCAGCCAAATGGACAGGGGGTTGTATGGCTACACCTTC. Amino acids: CASSQMDRGLYGYTF.

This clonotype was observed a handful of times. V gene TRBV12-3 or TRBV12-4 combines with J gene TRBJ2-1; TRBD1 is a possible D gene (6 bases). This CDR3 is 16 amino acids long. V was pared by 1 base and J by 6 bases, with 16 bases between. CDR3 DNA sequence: TGTGCCAGCAGTTTAGAGGCAGGGGCGGACCCCAATGAGCAGTTCTTC. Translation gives CASSLEAGADPNEQFF.

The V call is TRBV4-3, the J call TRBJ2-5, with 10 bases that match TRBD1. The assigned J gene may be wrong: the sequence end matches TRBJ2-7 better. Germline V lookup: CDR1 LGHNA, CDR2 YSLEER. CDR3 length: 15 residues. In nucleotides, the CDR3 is TGCGCCAGCAGCCAGGTGGGACAGGGGACCCACGAGCAGTACTTC. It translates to CASSQVGQGTHEQYF.

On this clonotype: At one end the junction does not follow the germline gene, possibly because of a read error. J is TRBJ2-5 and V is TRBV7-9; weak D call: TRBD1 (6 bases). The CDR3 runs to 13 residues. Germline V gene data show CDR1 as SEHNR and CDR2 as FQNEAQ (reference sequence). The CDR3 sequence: CASSPQGPSPQYF. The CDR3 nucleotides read TGCGCCAGCAGCCCACAGGGACCCTCCCCCCAGTACTTC.

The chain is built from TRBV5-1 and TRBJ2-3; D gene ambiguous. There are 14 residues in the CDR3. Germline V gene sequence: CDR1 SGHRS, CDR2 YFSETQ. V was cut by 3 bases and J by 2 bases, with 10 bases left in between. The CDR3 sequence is CASSYNIYTDTQYF. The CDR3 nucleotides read TGCGCCAGCAGCTACAACATCTACACAGATACGCAGTATTTT.

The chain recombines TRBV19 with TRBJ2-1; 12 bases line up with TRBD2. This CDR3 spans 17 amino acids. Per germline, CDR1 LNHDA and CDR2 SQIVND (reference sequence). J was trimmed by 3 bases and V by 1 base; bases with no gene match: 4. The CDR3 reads CASSIGLTSGGYNEQFF. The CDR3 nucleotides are TGTGCCAGTAGTATAGGCCTGACTAGCGGGGGCTACAATGAGCAGTTCTTC.

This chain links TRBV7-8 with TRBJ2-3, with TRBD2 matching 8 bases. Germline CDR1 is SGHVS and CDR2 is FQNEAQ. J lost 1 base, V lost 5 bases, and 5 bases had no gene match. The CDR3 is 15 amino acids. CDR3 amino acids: CASSPPTSGTDTQYF. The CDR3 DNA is TGTGCCAGCAGCCCCCCGACTAGCGGCACAGATACGCAGTATTTT.

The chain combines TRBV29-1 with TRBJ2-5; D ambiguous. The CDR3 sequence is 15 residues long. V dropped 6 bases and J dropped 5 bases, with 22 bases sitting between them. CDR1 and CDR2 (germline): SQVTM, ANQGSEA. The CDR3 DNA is TGCAGCGTGCGTAGGGCCCCTACTGCGACGGAGACCCAGTACTTC. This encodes CSVRRAPTATETQYF.

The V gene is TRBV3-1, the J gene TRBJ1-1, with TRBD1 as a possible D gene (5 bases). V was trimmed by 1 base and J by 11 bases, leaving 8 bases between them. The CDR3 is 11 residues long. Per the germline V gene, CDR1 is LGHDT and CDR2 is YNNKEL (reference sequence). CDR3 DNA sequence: TGTGCCAGCAGCCAAGCCCGGGACGCTTTCTTT. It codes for CASSQARDAFF.

The CDR3 coding sequence is TGCGCCAGCAGCAAGGGACAGGGGAATGGCTACACCTTC. Its translation: CASSKGQGNGYTF. The rearrangement uses TRBV5-1 and TRBJ1-2; 10 nucleotides line up with TRBD1. After removal of 4 bases from V and 6 bases from J, the junction contained 3 bases not matched to a gene. Germline V gene sequence: CDR1 SGHRS, CDR2 YFSETQ. There are 13 residues in the CDR3.

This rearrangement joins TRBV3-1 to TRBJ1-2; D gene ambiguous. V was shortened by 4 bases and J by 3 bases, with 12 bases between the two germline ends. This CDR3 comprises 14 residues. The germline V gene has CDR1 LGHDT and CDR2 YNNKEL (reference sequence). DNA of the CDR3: TGTGCCAGCAGCCCAACAGCGTTCTACTATGGCTACACCTTC. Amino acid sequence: CASSPTAFYYGYTF.

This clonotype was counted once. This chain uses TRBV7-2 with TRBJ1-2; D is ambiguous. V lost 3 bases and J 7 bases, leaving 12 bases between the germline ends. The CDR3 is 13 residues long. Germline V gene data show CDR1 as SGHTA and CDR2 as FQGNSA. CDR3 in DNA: TGTGCCAGCAGCTTGTCCTCATTTGGTGGCTACACCTTC. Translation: CASSLSSFGGYTF.

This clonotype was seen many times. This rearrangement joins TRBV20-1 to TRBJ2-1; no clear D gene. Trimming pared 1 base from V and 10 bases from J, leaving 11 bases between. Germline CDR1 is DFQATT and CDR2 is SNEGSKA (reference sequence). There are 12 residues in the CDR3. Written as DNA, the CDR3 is TGCAGTGCTAGAGGGAACCCCTCGGAGCAGTTCTTC. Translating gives CSARGNPSEQFF.

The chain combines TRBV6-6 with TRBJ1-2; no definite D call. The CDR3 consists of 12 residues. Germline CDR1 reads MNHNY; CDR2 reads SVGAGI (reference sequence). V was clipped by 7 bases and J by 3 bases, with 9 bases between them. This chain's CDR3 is CASTLGDYGYTF. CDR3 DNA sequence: TGTGCCAGCACCTTGGGTGACTATGGCTACACCTTC.